The TCR beta chain described here comes from a study of blood T cell repertoires in COVID-19. The table came from immunoSEQ multiplex PCR; TCRdb's copy has only in-frame clones and leaves some out. The sample yields roughly 120,000 clones, 60% to 80% seen once. Germline loops: CDR1 MNHEY, CDR2 SVGEGT. CDR3 length: 16 residues. With 5 bases clipped from V and 0 bases from J, the junction kept 7 bases outside the gene matches. The J gene is TRBJ1-5, the V gene TRBV6-2 or TRBV6-3; 7 bases agree with TRBD1. Sequenced: peripheral blood. The sequence came from a man at least 80 years old with COVID-19, enrolled during active disease. CDR3 DNA: TGTGCCAGCAGTACCTGGGGACAGTATAGCAATCAGCCCCAGCATTTT. This codes for CASSTWGQYSNQPQHF.